This T cell receptor (beta chain) was identified in a study of blood T cells in healthy people across ages. It was with a sample-barcoded 5' primer and a J-beta primer mix that a second PCR of roughly 7 to 12 cycles was run. TCRdb used MiXCR to reprocess the 5' RACE reads, holding one entry per CDR3 protein. The sample carries 600,000 to 650,000 distinct CDR3 sequences, about 53% recorded once. Peripheral blood was drawn, around 9.3 milliliters per donor. Isolated per sample were at least 6 million PBMCs. The receptor comes from a man in his 60s in good health. Input material: blood.

CDR3 protein: CASSQVWTSGGAGGANVLTF. CDR3 DNA sequence: TGTGCCAGCAGCCAAGTTTGGACTAGCGGGGGGGCAGGTGGGGCCAACGTCCTGACTTTC. The genes are TRBV4-2 and TRBJ2-6; 15 bases align to TRBD2. V was pared by 1 base and J by 3 bases, with 7 bases of the junction left unmatched. The CDR3 covers 20 residues. Looked up from germline, CDR1 is LGHNA and CDR2 is YNFKEQ.